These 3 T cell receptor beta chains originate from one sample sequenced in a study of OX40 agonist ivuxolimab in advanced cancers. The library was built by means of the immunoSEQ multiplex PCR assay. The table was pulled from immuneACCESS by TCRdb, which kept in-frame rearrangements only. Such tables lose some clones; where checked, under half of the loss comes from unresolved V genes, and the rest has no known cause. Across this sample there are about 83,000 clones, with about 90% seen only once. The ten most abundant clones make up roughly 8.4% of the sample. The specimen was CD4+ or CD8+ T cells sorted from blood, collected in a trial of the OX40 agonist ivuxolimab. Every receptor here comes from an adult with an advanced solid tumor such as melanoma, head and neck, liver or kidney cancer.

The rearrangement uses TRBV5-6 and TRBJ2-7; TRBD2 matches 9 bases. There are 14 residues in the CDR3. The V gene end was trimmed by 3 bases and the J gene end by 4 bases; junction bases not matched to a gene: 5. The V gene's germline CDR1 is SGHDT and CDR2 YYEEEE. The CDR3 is CASSYSGRHYEQYV. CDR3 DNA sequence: TGTGCCAGCAGCTATAGCGGGAGACATTACGAGCAGTACGTC.

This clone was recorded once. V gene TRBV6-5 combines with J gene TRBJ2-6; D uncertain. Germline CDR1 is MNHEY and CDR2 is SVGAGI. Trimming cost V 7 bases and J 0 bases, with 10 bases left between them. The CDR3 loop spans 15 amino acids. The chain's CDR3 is CASTDSSSGANVLTF. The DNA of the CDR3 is TGTGCCAGCACGGATTCCAGCTCTGGGGCCAACGTCCTGACTTTC.

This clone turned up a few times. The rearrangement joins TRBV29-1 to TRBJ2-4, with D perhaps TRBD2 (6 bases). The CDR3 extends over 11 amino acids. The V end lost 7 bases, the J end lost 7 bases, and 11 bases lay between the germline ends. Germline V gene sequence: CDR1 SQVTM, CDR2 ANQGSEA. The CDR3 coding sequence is TGCAGCGGTCGGGACTTCAACATTCAGTACTTC. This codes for CSGRDFNIQYF.